This T cell receptor (beta chain) was captured by sequencing in a study of patients and donors after allogeneic stem cell transplantation. Each CDR3 protein is one row after TCRdb ran MiXCR on the RT-PCR reads. The sample has about 960,000 distinct CDR3 sequences; approximately 18% are singletons. This clonotype has ten or more counts. Germline V gene lookup returns CDR1 SQVTM and CDR2 ANQGSEA. Deletions cut 2 bases from V and 7 bases from J, with 14 bases between. This CDR3 has 13 amino acids. This TCR derives from a human donor who was either an allogeneic HSCT recipient or a stem cell or donor lymphocyte infusion donor (not recorded which). It is not recorded whose cells these are; they may come from a transplant donor. The rearrangement joins TRBV29-1 to TRBJ1-1; D gene unclear. The sample taken for sequencing was blood, either unsorted or a sorted T cell fraction (not recorded which). The CDR3 region is CSVEPKMLFEAFF. The CDR3 nucleotides are TGCAGCGTTGAACCTAAGATGCTTTTTGAAGCTTTCTTT.